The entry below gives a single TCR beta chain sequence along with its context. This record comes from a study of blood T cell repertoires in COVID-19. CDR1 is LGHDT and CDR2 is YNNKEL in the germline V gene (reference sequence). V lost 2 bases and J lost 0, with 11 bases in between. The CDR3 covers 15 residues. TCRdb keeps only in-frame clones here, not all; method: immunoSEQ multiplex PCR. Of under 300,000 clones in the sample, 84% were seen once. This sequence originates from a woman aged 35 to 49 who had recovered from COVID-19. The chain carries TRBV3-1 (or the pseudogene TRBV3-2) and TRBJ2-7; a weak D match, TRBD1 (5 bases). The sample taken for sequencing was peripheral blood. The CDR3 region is CASSQRGTSSYEQYF. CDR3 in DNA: TGTGCCAGCAGCCAAAGGGGCACAAGCTCCTACGAGCAGTACTTC.